One and the same sample provided the 5 T cell receptor beta chains below, sequenced in a study of blood T cell repertoires in COVID-19 (dated by TCRdb to the early 2020s). Library creation used the immunoSEQ multiplex PCR assay. TCRdb took over this immuneACCESS table, retaining in-frame rearrangements with V and J assigned. Such tables are incomplete; in checked studies, under half of the missing clones stem from an unresolved V gene, and the remainder is unexplained. Here the sample has approximately 280,000 clones; roughly 86% occur a single time. Over 2.5% of the sample comes from the top ten. Sequenced material: PBMCs or T cells enriched from blood (not recorded which). The receptor set was obtained from a woman aged 18-29 years who had recovered from COVID-19.

The chain uses TRBV3-1 (or the pseudogene TRBV3-2) and TRBJ2-3; D is possibly TRBD1 (6 bases). CDR1 is LGHDT and CDR2 is YNNKEL in the germline V gene (reference sequence). Trimming stripped 3 bases from V and 1 base from J, with 8 bases between. This CDR3 is 14 amino acids long. CDR3 region: CASSQGARTDTQYF. Written as DNA, the CDR3 is TGTGCCAGCAGCCAGGGGGCACGCACAGATACGCAGTATTTT.

This chain uses TRBV30 with TRBJ2-2, with TRBD2 matching 11 bases. Germline V CDR1 and CDR2: GTSNPN, SVGIG (reference sequence). The length of the CDR3 is 14 residues. The trim removed 6 bases at V and 2 bases at J, leaving 2 bases unmatched. In DNA form, the CDR3 reads TGTGCCTGTACTAGCGGGAGTAACACCGGGGAGCTGTTTTTT. Protein: CACTSGSNTGELFF.

V and J are TRBV15 and TRBJ2-1; D unresolved. This CDR3 is built from 15 residues. V was pared by 3 bases and J by 5 bases, with 14 bases between. The germline V gene has CDR1 LNHNV and CDR2 YYDKDF (reference sequence). The CDR3 region is CATSSSYRVHNEQFF. The DNA for the CDR3 is TGTGCCACCAGCAGCTCCTACCGGGTTCACAATGAGCAGTTCTTC. The full variable domain, its missing parts supplied by reference TRBV15 and TRBJ2-1, is DAMVIQNPRYQVTQFGKPVTLSCSQTLNHNVMYWYQQKSSQAPKLLFHYYDKDFNNEADTPDNFQSRRPNTSFCFLDIRSPGLGDTAMYLCATSSSYRVHNEQFFGPGTRLTVL.

J is TRBJ2-1 and V is TRBV20-1, with D possibly TRBD2 on 6 matching bases. V lost 3 bases and J lost 2, with 11 bases in between. Looked up from germline, CDR1 is DFQATT and CDR2 is SNEGSKA (reference sequence). The length of the CDR3 is 14 residues. DNA of the CDR3: TGCAGTGCTAGTTGGGGGGAGGCCTACAATGAGCAGTTCTTC. Translated, it gives CSASWGEAYNEQFF.

The chain links TRBV28 to TRBJ1-5, with D perhaps matching TRBD1 (5 bases). The CDR3 consists of 16 residues. V was clipped by 5 bases and J by 1 base, with 15 bases between them. The germline V gene encodes CDR1 MDHEN and CDR2 SYDVKM. DNA of the CDR3: TGTGCCAGCAGTCCTCCCCTTGGGGCCAGCAATCAGCCCCAGCATTTT. Amino acid sequence: CASSPPLGASNQPQHF.